This TCR beta chain was captured by sequencing in a study of CD8+CD57+ T cells in acquired aplastic anemia. It was patients with CD8+CD57+ cell expansion by flow cytometry who were chosen for sequencing. Every patient presented with severe acquired aplastic anemia. Patients had received no therapy at the time of blood sampling. The CDR3 has 15 residues. Germline V lookup: CDR1 LNHDA, CDR2 SQIVND (reference sequence). Comments on this clonotype: Relative to the germline gene, one junction end is altered; a read error may explain this.

It was genomic DNA that served as the template for profiling TCR beta VDJ and CDR3. TCRdb processed the reads anew with MiXCR; each CDR3 protein has one entry. Among 200,000 to 300,000 distinct CDR3 sequences listed, approximately 82% were seen once. The chain joins TRBV19 to TRBJ1-1; no reliable D call. This TCR came from a human donor with aplastic anemia. Specimen: sorted CD4+, CD8+, or CD8+CD57+ T cells (not recorded which) from PBMCs. CDR3 amino acids: CASSLALAAYTEDFF. The CDR3 coding sequence is TGTGCCAGCAGCTTAGCTCTCGCAGCCTACACTGAAGATTTCTTT.